This TCR beta chain was found in a study of T cell repertoires in cytomegalovirus infection. Study as a whole: Indicated by public TCR beta signatures were CMV infection and matching HLA type.

One entry per CDR3 protein, called by TCRdb with MiXCR from the reads. Of around 71,000 distinct CDR3 sequences in the sample, 35% to 45% were seen once. The study's findings and limits: Using cumulative public TCR beta family frequency, the authors identified those who carried CMV together with the relevant HLA.

A remark on this clonotype: Its antigen remains unidentified.

Germline V lookup: CDR1 MNHEY, CDR2 SMNVEV (reference sequence). The V gene end was trimmed by 5 bases and the J gene end by 7 bases; junction bases not matched to a gene: 13. The CDR3 runs to 16 residues. The sequence came from a human donor in good health (CMV status not recorded). Some clones in this sample may be carry-over from other donors' samples. The source material was CD8+ T cells from cultured PBMCs, sampled from culture after CMV antigen stimulation. This chain joins TRBV27 and TRBJ1-4, with 7 bases matching TRBD1. DNA for the CDR3: TGTGCCAGCAGTCCCCTGGTGGCAGGGGGGAGTGAAAAACTGTTTTTT. It codes for CASSPLVAGGSEKLFF.